This TCR beta chain derives from a study of shared clonotypes between healthy human individuals. Across the study: Per-donor plates numbered three CD4 naive, three CD4 memory, two CD8 naive and one CD8 memory. General observations from the study: Represented diversity, genetic and exposure-history alike, was limited by few donors. Generation probabilities of non-shared clonotypes were lower (relative to those shared by all four donors).

CD45RO-negative CD8 cells positively selected for CCR7 made up the naive population, which excluded terminally differentiated effector memory CD45RA+ cells. Clones were sequenced by immunoSEQ multiplex PCR, and TCRdb holds only the in-frame ones, with some missing. The profile shows roughly 2.1 million clones, 85% to 95% of them singletons. CDR1 and CDR2 (germline): SGHAT, FQNNGV. The CDR3 loop spans 15 amino acids. Losses at the gene ends were 4 bases for V and 2 bases for J; bases not matched to a gene: 6. As to this clone: Antigen unknown.

The V call is TRBV11-2, the J call TRBJ2-7, with 9 bases aligning to TRBD2. Sample: naive CD8+ T cells from PBMCs. This sequence originates from a man between 18 and 35 years old in good health. Some clones in this sample may be carry-over from other donors' samples. The DNA for the CDR3 is TGTGCCAGCAGCTCCTGGACTAGCGTTACCTACGAGCAGTACTTC. Encoded protein: CASSSWTSVTYEQYF.